The 13 T cell receptor beta chains below all came from one sample that was sequenced in a study of cytomegalovirus exposure and HLA in healthy donors. Vbeta (60) and Jbeta (13) primers were used in the PCR. The assay was immunoSEQ multiplex PCR, and TCRdb's table has in-frame clones only and misses some. The table lists around 210,000 clones, roughly 78% of them singletons. Sequencing used PBMCs. These receptors all stem from a boy aged 10-17 years in good health and CMV-seronegative.

The rearrangement joins TRBV25-1 to TRBJ2-5; 14 positions agree with TRBD2. The CDR3 loop spans 17 amino acids. V was clipped by 0 bases and J by 2 bases; unmatched bases: 2. Germline V gene lookup returns CDR1 MGHDK and CDR2 SYGVNS. CDR3 bases: TGTGCCAGCAGTGAATATGGGACTAGCGGGGGTCAAGAGACCCAGTACTTC. It translates to CASSEYGTSGGQETQYF.

The chain uses TRBV27 and TRBJ2-1; 10 bases fit TRBD1. Germline V gene data show CDR1 as MNHEY and CDR2 as SMNVEV (reference sequence). The V gene end was trimmed by 6 bases and the J gene end by 6 bases; junction bases not matched to a gene: 14. The CDR3 length is 17 residues. This CDR3 reads CASSQISGTGAGNEQFF. In DNA, the CDR3 is TGTGCCAGCAGCCAAATATCCGGGACAGGGGCGGGCAATGAGCAGTTCTTC.

The rearrangement links TRBV30 to TRBJ2-7; D is uncertain. V was cut by 0 bases and J by 3 bases, with 9 bases left in between. The CDR3 is 13 residues long. Germline V gives CDR1 GTSNPN, CDR2 SVGIG (reference sequence). The CDR3 loop reads CAWSVLGHYEQYF. The CDR3, as DNA: TGTGCCTGGAGTGTACTGGGCCACTACGAGCAGTACTTC. Using reference TRBV30 and TRBJ2-7 for the parts outside the CDR3, the full variable domain is SQTIHQWPATLVQPVGSPLSLECTVEGTSNPNLYWYRQAAGRGLQLLFYSVGIGQISSEVPQNLSASRPQDRQFILSSKKLLLSDSGFYLCAWSVLGHYEQYFGPGTRLTVT.

V gene TRBV2 combines with J gene TRBJ1-6, with TRBD1 as a possible D gene (6 bases). V lost 7 bases and J lost 11, with 12 bases in between. CDR1 SNHLY and CDR2 FYNNEI come from the germline V gene. This CDR3 has 12 amino acids. The CDR3 is CASNEGETPLHF. CDR3 nucleotides: TGTGCCAGCAACGAGGGGGAGACACCCCTCCACTTT.

The chain recombines TRBV7-8 with TRBJ2-1, with D perhaps TRBD2 (5 bases). Germline V gene sequence: CDR1 SGHVS, CDR2 FQNEAQ. This CDR3 is built from 15 residues. The V gene lost 5 bases and the J gene lost 4 bases, with 15 bases spanning the gap. Here the CDR3 reads CASSLRTAPYNEQFF. The CDR3 DNA follows: TGTGCCAGCAGCCTCAGGACTGCCCCGTACAATGAGCAGTTCTTC.

The chain uses TRBV6-6 and TRBJ2-7; 7 nucleotides line up with TRBD1. With 6 bases clipped from V and 4 bases from J, the junction kept 6 bases outside the gene matches. Germline values: CDR1 MNHNY, CDR2 SVGAGI (reference sequence). The CDR3 runs to 13 residues. CDR3 coding DNA: TGTGCCAGCAGCCGACTACAGGGGTACGAGCAGTACTTC. Amino acid sequence: CASSRLQGYEQYF.

This chain connects TRBV9 to TRBJ1-5, with D perhaps matching TRBD1 (5 bases). The CDR3 totals 14 residues. Trimming took 0 bases from V and 6 from J, leaving 10 bases between them. Germline V gene data show CDR1 as SGDLS and CDR2 as YYNGEE. In DNA, the CDR3 is TGTGCCAGCAGCGTAGGTCAGGGCGCTCAGCCCCAGCATTTT. It yields the protein CASSVGQGAQPQHF.

The chain links TRBV11-3 to TRBJ2-1, with 10 positions matching TRBD2. V trimming: 1 base; J trimming: 8 bases; junction bases outside the gene matches: 8. The V gene's germline CDR1 is SGHNT and CDR2 YENEEA. This CDR3 contains 16 residues. The CDR3, as DNA: TGTGCCAGCAGCTTAGTTGCGAGCGGGGGGGCCGATGAGCAGTTCTTC. Amino acid sequence: CASSLVASGGADEQFF.

A word on this clone: Its ends do not fully match the called genes, so a read error is possible. The rearrangement links TRBV7-7 to TRBJ1-5; D is ambiguous. The CDR3 has 13 amino acids. Germline V CDR1 and CDR2: SSHAT, FNYEAQ (reference sequence). CDR3 nucleotide sequence: TGTGCTAGCAGCTTAGGAGTTGCCCAGCCCCAGCATTTT. Translated, it gives CASSLGVAQPQHF.

J is TRBJ2-4 and V is TRBV30, with TRBD2 as a possible D gene (7 bases). The CDR3 runs 16 residues. In germline, CDR1 is GTSNPN, CDR2 SVGIG (reference sequence). Trimming removed 0 bases at V and 4 bases at J, with 16 bases between. Written as DNA, the CDR3 is TGTGCCTGGAGTGTACGGGGGGCCCCAGCAAAAAACATTCAGTACTTC. Its translation: CAWSVRGAPAKNIQYF. The full variable domain, rest sourced from reference TRBV30 and TRBJ2-4, is SQTIHQWPATLVQPVGSPLSLECTVEGTSNPNLYWYRQAAGRGLQLLFYSVGIGQISSEVPQNLSASRPQDRQFILSSKKLLLSDSGFYLCAWSVRGAPAKNIQYFGAGTRLSVL.

This clone was recorded only once. One junction end does not reproduce the germline sequence, and a read error may be involved. The rearrangement joins TRBV7-3 to TRBJ1-1, with 8 bases matching TRBD1. CDR1 is SGHTA, CDR2 FQGTGA, per germline. This CDR3 region has 15 residues. DNA for the CDR3: TGTGCCAGCAGCGTAACACAGGGGGGGAACACTGAAGCTTTCTTT. Its protein product is CASSVTQGGNTEAFF.

The chain carries TRBV7-9 and TRBJ1-1, with TRBD1 matching over 7 bases. There are 12 residues in the CDR3. CDR1 is SEHNR and CDR2 is FQNEAQ in the germline V gene (reference sequence). CDR3 nucleotides: TGTGTTACCCAGGGGGTGAACACTGAAGCTTTCTTT. Protein: CVTQGVNTEAFF.

Concerning this clone itself: A read error may account for a junction end that differs from germline. The chain recombines TRBV5-1 with TRBJ2-7; a weak D match, TRBD1 (5 bases). The CDR3 is 15 amino acids. The germline gives CDR1 SGHRS, CDR2 YFSETQ. DNA of the CDR3: TGCGCCAGCAGCTTCCAGGGCCCCGGCTCCAACGAGCAGTACTTC. Amino acid sequence: CASSFQGPGSNEQYF.